This T cell receptor (beta chain) was found in a study of blood T cells in healthy people across ages. Turning to the study itself: Template switching retrieved approximately one barcoded beta molecule for each two T cells. General study points: Strong correlation linked observed beta diversity and percent naive T cells.

This clonotype was counted between two and nine times. Its antigen is not identified. The germline V gene has CDR1 DFQATT and CDR2 SNEGSKA (reference sequence). The CDR3 has 14 amino acids. V was clipped by 2 bases and J by 6 bases, with 16 bases between them. It was with a sample-barcoded 5' primer and a J-beta primer mix that a second PCR of about 6 to 12 cycles was run. The template-switch adaptor, which had 12 random nucleotides, put a tag on each cDNA molecule. TCRdb re-derived calls from the 5' RACE reads in MiXCR, one entry per CDR3 protein. The data contain around 1.5 million distinct CDR3 sequences, approximately 40% of them singletons.

The chain links TRBV20-1 to TRBJ1-2, with D unclear. This TCR came from a woman younger than 35 in good health. The sequenced material came from blood. CDR3 residues: CSARKRRKRDGYTF. In nucleotides, the CDR3 is TGCAGTGCTAGAAAACGCCGGAAAAGGGATGGCTACACCTTC.